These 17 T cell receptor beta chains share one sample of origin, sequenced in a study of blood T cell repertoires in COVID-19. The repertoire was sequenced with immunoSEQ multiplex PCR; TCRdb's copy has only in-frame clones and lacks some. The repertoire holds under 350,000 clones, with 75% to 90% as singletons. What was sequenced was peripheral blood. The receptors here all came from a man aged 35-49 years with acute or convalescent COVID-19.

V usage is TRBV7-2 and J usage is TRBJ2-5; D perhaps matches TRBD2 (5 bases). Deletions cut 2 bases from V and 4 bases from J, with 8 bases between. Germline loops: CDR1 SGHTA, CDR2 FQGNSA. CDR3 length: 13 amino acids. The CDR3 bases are TGTGCCAGCAGCTTATTAAGCGGAGAGACCCAGTACTTC. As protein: CASSLLSGETQYF.

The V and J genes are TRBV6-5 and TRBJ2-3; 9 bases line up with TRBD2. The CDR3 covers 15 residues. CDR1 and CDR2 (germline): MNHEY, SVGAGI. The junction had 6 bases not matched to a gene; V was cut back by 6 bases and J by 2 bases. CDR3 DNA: TGTGCCAGCAGCCTACTAGCGGGCCCCACAGATACGCAGTATTTT. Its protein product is CASSLLAGPTDTQYF.

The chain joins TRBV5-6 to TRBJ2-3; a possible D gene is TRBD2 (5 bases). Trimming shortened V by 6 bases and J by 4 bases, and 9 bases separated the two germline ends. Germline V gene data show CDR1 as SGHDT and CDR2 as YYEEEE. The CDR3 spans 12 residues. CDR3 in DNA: TGTGCCAGCAAACTAGGCGCAGATACGCAGTATTTT. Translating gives CASKLGADTQYF.

CDR3 residues: CAWSVYREGGGYTF. The CDR3 bases are TGTGCCTGGAGTGTCTACAGGGAGGGCGGTGGCTACACCTTC. This sequence joins TRBV30 and TRBJ1-2; weak D call: TRBD1 (6 bases). CDR3 length: 14 residues. Germline loops: CDR1 GTSNPN, CDR2 SVGIG (reference sequence). V was pared by 0 bases and J by 7 bases, with 15 bases between.

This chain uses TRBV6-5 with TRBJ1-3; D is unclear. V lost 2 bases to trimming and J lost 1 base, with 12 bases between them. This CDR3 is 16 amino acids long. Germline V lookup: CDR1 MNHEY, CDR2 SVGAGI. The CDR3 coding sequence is TGTGCCAGCAGTTACGGCCGGGGATATTCTGGAAACACCATATATTTT. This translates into CASSYGRGYSGNTIYF.

DNA of the CDR3: TGTGCCAGCAGTGGAGTAGCGGGGACTGGCTACACCTTC. Translating gives CASSGVAGTGYTF. The V call is TRBV6-4, the J call TRBJ1-2, with TRBD1 as a possible D gene (5 bases). Between the trimmed V and J ends, which lost 4 bases and 7 bases, there was a span of 13 bases. There are 13 residues in the CDR3. CDR1 and CDR2 (germline): MRHNA, SNTAGT.

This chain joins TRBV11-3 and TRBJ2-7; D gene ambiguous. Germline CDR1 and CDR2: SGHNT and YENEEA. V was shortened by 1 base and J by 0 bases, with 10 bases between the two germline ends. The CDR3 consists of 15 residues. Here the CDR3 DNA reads TGTGCCAGCAGCTTAGGATCAGGTACCTCCTACGAGCAGTACTTC. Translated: CASSLGSGTSYEQYF.

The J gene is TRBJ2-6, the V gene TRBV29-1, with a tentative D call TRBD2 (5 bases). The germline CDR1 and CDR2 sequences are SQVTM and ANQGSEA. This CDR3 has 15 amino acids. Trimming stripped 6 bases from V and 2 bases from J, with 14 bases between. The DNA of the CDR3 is TGCAGCGTGTACTCCTACGGGGCTGGGGCCAACGTCCTGACTTTC. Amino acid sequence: CSVYSYGAGANVLTF.

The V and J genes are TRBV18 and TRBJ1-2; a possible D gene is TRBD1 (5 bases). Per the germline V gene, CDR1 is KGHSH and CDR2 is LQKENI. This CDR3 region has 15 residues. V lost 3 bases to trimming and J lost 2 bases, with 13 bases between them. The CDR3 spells CASSPIDSPNYGYTF. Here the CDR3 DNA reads TGTGCCAGCTCACCCATCGACAGCCCCAACTATGGCTACACCTTC.

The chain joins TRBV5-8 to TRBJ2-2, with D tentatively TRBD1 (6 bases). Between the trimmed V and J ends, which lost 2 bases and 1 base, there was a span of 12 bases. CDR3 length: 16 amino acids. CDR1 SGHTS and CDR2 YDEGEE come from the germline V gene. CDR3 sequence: CASSFSRGVNTGELFF. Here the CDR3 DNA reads TGTGCCAGCAGCTTCAGCAGGGGCGTGAACACCGGGGAGCTGTTTTTT.

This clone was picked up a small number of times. The CDR3 sequence is CASSWGRDQPQHF. CDR3 coding DNA: TGTGCCAGCAGTTGGGGGAGGGATCAGCCCCAGCATTTT. The rearrangement joins TRBV27 to TRBJ1-5, with TRBD1 as a possible D gene (5 bases). V was pared by 4 bases and J by 5 bases, with 9 bases between. Germline assignment: CDR1 MNHEY and CDR2 SMNVEV (reference sequence). This CDR3 is built from 13 residues.

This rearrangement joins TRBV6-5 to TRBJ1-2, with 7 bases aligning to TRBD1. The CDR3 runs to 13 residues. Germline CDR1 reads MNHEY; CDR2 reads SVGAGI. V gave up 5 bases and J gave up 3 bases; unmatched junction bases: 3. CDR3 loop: CASSRQGDYGYTF. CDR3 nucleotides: TGTGCCAGCAGTAGACAGGGAGACTATGGCTACACCTTC.

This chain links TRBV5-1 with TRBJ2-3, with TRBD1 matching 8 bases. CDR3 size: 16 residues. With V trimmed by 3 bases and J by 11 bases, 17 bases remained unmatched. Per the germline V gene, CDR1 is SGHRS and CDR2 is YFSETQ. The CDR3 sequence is CASSSSLIRDRMKQYF. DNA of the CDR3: TGCGCCAGCAGCTCTTCGCTTATTCGGGACAGGATGAAGCAGTATTTT. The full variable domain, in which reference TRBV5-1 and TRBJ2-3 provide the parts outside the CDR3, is KAGVTQTPRYLIKTRGQQVTLSCSPISGHRSVSWYQQTPGQGLQFLFEYFSETQRNKGNFPGRFSGRQFSNSRSEMNVSTLELGDSALYLCASSSSLIRDRMKQYFGPGTRLTVL.

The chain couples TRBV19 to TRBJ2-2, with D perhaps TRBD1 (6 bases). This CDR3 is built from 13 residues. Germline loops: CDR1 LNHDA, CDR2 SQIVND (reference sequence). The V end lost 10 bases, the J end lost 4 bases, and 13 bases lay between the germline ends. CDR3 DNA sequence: TGTGCCACCTCTTACAGGGCCACCGGGGAGCTGTTTTTT. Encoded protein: CATSYRATGELFF.

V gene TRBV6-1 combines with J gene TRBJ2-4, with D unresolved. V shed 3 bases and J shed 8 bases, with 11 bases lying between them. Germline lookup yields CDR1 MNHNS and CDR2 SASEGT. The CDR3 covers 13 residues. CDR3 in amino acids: CASSEFDSDIQYF. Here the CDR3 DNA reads TGTGCCAGCAGTGAGTTCGACTCGGACATTCAGTACTTC.

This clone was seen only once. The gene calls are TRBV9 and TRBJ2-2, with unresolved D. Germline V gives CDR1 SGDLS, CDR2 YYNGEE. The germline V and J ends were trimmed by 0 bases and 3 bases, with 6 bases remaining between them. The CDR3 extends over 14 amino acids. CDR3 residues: CASSVGHHTGELFF. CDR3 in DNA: TGTGCCAGCAGCGTAGGACACCACACCGGGGAGCTGTTTTTT.

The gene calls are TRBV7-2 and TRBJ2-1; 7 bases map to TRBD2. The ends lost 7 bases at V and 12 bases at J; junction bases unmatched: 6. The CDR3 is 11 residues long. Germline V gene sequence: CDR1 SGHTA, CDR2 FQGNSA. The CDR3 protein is CASTSGTTQFF. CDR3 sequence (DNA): TGTGCCAGCACCTCCGGGACTACGCAGTTCTTC.